Below, 21 T cell receptor beta chains from the same sample are listed, as sequenced in a study of cytomegalovirus exposure and HLA in healthy donors. TCRdb keeps only in-frame clones here, not all; method: immunoSEQ multiplex PCR. The sample yields 120,000 to 150,000 clones, approximately 90% seen once. The sample comprised PBMCs. The source of these receptors is a man aged 18-30 years in good health and CMV-seronegative.

This clone came up once. The CDR3 DNA sequence: TGTGCCAGCACGGACCAGGGGAGCAATCAGCCCCAGCATTTT. This codes for CASTDQGSNQPQHF. The gene calls are TRBV21-1 and TRBJ1-5; no check of the table's D call, TRBD1, against the DNA was made. TRBV21-1 is classified as a pseudogene. The CDR3 is 14 residues long.

This sequence joins TRBV5-1 and TRBJ1-1; tentative D call: TRBD1 (5 bases). Trimming took 0 bases from V and 7 from J, leaving 10 bases between them. This CDR3 comprises 13 residues. Germline CDR1 SGHRS, CDR2 YFSETQ. The CDR3 region is CASSLDTGLEAFF. In nucleotides, the CDR3 is TGCGCCAGCAGCTTGGACACAGGCCTTGAAGCTTTCTTT.

The chain employs TRBV6-5 and TRBJ2-2, with unresolved D. The CDR3 runs 11 residues. From germline, CDR1 is MNHEY and CDR2 SVGAGI. CDR3 DNA sequence: TGTGCATGCCGCGACACCGGGGAGCTGTTTTTT. This translates into CACRDTGELFF.

V and J are TRBV15 and TRBJ2-3; the D call may be TRBD1 or TRBD2 (9 bases each). V was trimmed by 3 bases and J by 6 bases, leaving 31 bases between them. The CDR3 sequence is 20 residues long. Germline CDR1 and CDR2: LNHNV and YYDKDF (reference sequence). CDR3 region: CATSRNRDRAGLALLDTQYF. CDR3 sequence (DNA): TGTGCCACCAGCAGGAACCGGGACAGGGCGGGACTAGCCCTCTTGGATACGCAGTATTTT.

The rearrangement uses TRBV7-6 and TRBJ2-2; D not certain. V lost 1 base and J lost 4, with 4 bases in between. Germline CDR1 and CDR2: SGHVS and FNYEAQ. The CDR3 loop spans 13 amino acids. The DNA for the CDR3 is TGTGCCAGCAGCTTAGGAGGCACCGGGGAGCTGTTTTTT. This sequence encodes CASSLGGTGELFF. Looking up the rest from reference TRBV7-6 and TRBJ2-2 gives the full variable domain: GAGVSQSPRYKVTKRGQDVALRCDPISGHVSLYWYRQALGQGPEFLTYFNYEAQQDKSGLPNDRFSAERPEGSISTLTIQRTEQRDSAMYRCASSLGGTGELFFGEGSRLTVL.

The chain uses TRBV6-1 and TRBJ2-1; TRBD2 agrees at 10 bases. CDR1 and CDR2 from the germline V gene are MNHNS and SASEGT. The CDR3 is 16 amino acids. V lost 4 bases to trimming and J lost 7 bases; unmatched junction nucleotides: 10. The CDR3 reads CASSGKRGGEKNEQFF. The CDR3 DNA reads as TGTGCCAGCAGTGGGAAGCGGGGGGGCGAGAAAAATGAGCAGTTCTTC.

This clone showed up just once. As DNA, the CDR3 is TGCGCCAGCAGCCAAGAATCTAGCGGGGGAACCGGGGAGCTGTTTTTT. Its translation is CASSQESSGGTGELFF. The chain combines TRBV4-1 with TRBJ2-2; 10 nucleotides agree with TRBD2. Germline CDR1 MGHRA, CDR2 YSYEKL. CDR3 length equals 16 residues. J was trimmed by 5 bases and V by 0 bases; bases with no gene match: 3.

The chain joins TRBV5-4 to TRBJ2-1; 7 bases fit TRBD2. J lost 5 bases, V lost 4 bases, and 12 bases had no gene match. This CDR3 has 16 residues. Germline V lookup: CDR1 SGHNT, CDR2 YYREEE (reference sequence). The CDR3 region has the DNA TGTGCCAGCAGCGCCCCTCTGGGGGGGACCAACAATGAGCAGTTCTTC. Amino acid sequence: CASSAPLGGTNNEQFF.

J is TRBJ1-1 and V is TRBV7-9; the D is unclear. Trimming took off 8 bases at V and 1 base at J, with 14 bases between the two ends. Per the germline V gene, CDR1 is SEHNR and CDR2 is FQNEAQ (reference sequence). This CDR3 comprises 14 residues. The chain's CDR3 is CASSSRIGNTEAFF. Written as DNA, the CDR3 is TGTGCCAGCTCATCGAGGATCGGGAACACTGAAGCTTTCTTT.

The chain joins TRBV19 to TRBJ1-2, with 9 positions matching TRBD1. The V segment lost 5 bases and the J segment 3 bases; nucleotides outside the gene matches: 1. The CDR3 covers 13 residues. Per the germline V gene, CDR1 is LNHDA and CDR2 is SQIVND (reference sequence). The CDR3 bases are TGTGCCAGTAGTCGACAGGGGGACTATGGCTACACCTTC. This encodes CASSRQGDYGYTF.

The V and J genes are TRBV29-1 and TRBJ2-1; 9 bases map to TRBD2. There are 13 residues in the CDR3. V lost 5 bases and J lost 5; bases outside the gene matches: 4. The germline CDR1 and CDR2 sequences are SQVTM and ANQGSEA. In nucleotides, the CDR3 is TGCAGCGTTCCTAGCGGGATCCACAATGAGCAGTTCTTC. Amino acid sequence: CSVPSGIHNEQFF.

There are a few counts of this clone. V gene TRBV11-2 combines with J gene TRBJ2-7; D perhaps matches TRBD1 (5 bases). V lost 5 bases to trimming and J lost 3 bases, with 11 bases between them. Germline V CDR1 and CDR2: SGHAT, FQNNGV. The CDR3 runs 13 residues. CDR3 DNA: TGTGCCAGCAGCCAGGACACCCTCTACGAGCAGTACTTC. It encodes CASSQDTLYEQYF.

V and J are TRBV19 and TRBJ1-4; 9 bases are a match to TRBD1. CDR3 length equals 16 residues. The germline CDR1 and CDR2 sequences are LNHDA and SQIVND (reference sequence). V dropped 7 bases and J dropped 7; count of bases not matched to a gene: 13. CDR3 amino acids: CASTSFGGQGSEKLFF. CDR3 in DNA: TGTGCCAGTACTTCCTTCGGGGGACAGGGCAGTGAAAAACTGTTTTTT. Filled out from reference TRBV19 and TRBJ1-4, the complete variable domain reads DGGITQSPKYLFRKEGQNVTLSCEQNLNHDAMYWYRQDPGQGLRLIYYSQIVNDFQKGDIAEGYSVSREKKESFPLTVTSAQKNPTAFYLCASTSFGGQGSEKLFFGSGTQLSVL.

This chain joins TRBV19 and TRBJ2-1, with D unresolved. Germline CDR1 is LNHDA and CDR2 is SQIVND (reference sequence). CDR3 length equals 11 residues. Trimming stripped 1 base from V and 9 bases from J, with 4 bases between. The CDR3 nucleotides are TGTGCCAGTAGTATAGGTAGTGAGCAGTTCTTC. It is translated as CASSIGSEQFF. Using reference TRBV19 and TRBJ2-1 for the parts outside the CDR3, the full variable domain is DGGITQSPKYLFRKEGQNVTLSCEQNLNHDAMYWYRQDPGQGLRLIYYSQIVNDFQKGDIAEGYSVSREKKESFPLTVTSAQKNPTAFYLCASSIGSEQFFGPGTRLTVL.

The V gene is TRBV7-9, the J gene TRBJ1-1, with 11 bases identical to TRBD1. This CDR3 region has 15 residues. The J segment lost 6 bases and the V segment lost 1 base, leaving 4 bases of the junction unmatched. CDR1 and CDR2 (germline): SEHNR, FQNEAQ (reference sequence). The CDR3 loop reads CASSLVGQGASEAFF. The CDR3 coding sequence is TGTGCCAGCAGCTTAGTAGGACAGGGGGCTTCTGAAGCTTTCTTT.

In its sample, this clone was seen a few times. V gene TRBV19 combines with J gene TRBJ1-1; 8 nucleotides match TRBD1. After removal of 5 bases from V and 4 bases from J, the junction contained 9 bases not matched to a gene. The CDR3 consists of 15 residues. CDR1 LNHDA and CDR2 SQIVND come from the germline V gene (reference sequence). CDR3 in amino acids: CASSYDWGQATEAFF. The DNA of the CDR3 is TGTGCCAGTAGTTACGATTGGGGACAGGCCACTGAAGCTTTCTTT.

The V call is TRBV5-4, the J call TRBJ1-6; 7 positions agree with TRBD1. Trimming took 5 bases from V and 10 from J; bases not matched to a gene: 9. The CDR3 is made up of 14 amino acids. The germline gives CDR1 SGHNT, CDR2 YYREEE (reference sequence). The CDR3 coding sequence is TGTGCCAGCAGTCCGCCGGGACAGATCTCACCCCTCCACTTT. It encodes CASSPPGQISPLHF.

This chain uses TRBV5-1 with TRBJ2-5, with TRBD2 identical over 12 bases. The V segment lost 5 bases and the J segment 0 bases; nucleotides outside the gene matches: 2. The CDR3 totals 15 residues. Germline V gene sequence: CDR1 SGHRS, CDR2 YFSETQ. The CDR3 is CASRLAGGYQETQYF. CDR3 DNA: TGCGCCAGCAGACTAGCGGGGGGCTACCAAGAGACCCAGTACTTC. The whole variable domain, filled in from reference TRBV5-1 and TRBJ2-5, reads KAGVTQTPRYLIKTRGQQVTLSCSPISGHRSVSWYQQTPGQGLQFLFEYFSETQRNKGNFPGRFSGRQFSNSRSEMNVSTLELGDSALYLCASRLAGGYQETQYFGPGTRLLVL.

The chain carries TRBV11-3 and TRBJ2-1; weak D call: TRBD2 (5 bases). V was clipped by 5 bases and J by 2 bases, with 13 bases between them. Germline loops: CDR1 SGHNT, CDR2 YENEEA. The CDR3 has 15 residues. The CDR3 spells CASSVVGVPYNEQFF. CDR3 coding DNA: TGTGCCAGCAGCGTGGTCGGGGTCCCCTACAATGAGCAGTTCTTC.

V usage is TRBV5-6 and J usage is TRBJ1-2; D is uncertain. V was trimmed by 0 bases and J by 4 bases, leaving 13 bases between them. There are 15 residues in the CDR3. Germline CDR1 and CDR2: SGHDT and YYEEEE. The CDR3 DNA sequence: TGTGCCAGCAGCTTGGCCCCGGAGACTAGCTATGGCTACACCTTC. It codes for CASSLAPETSYGYTF. Looking up the rest from reference TRBV5-6 and TRBJ1-2 gives the full variable domain: DAGVTQSPTHLIKTRGQQVTLRCSPKSGHDTVSWYQQALGQGPQFIFQYYEEEERQRGNFPDRFSGHQFPNYSSELNVNALLLGDSALYLCASSLAPETSYGYTFGSGTRLTVV.

Of note for this clone: The same CDR3 can be traced to other DNA sequences in this sample. This chain connects TRBV19 to TRBJ1-5; D not resolved. Germline V lookup: CDR1 LNHDA, CDR2 SQIVND (reference sequence). The CDR3 consists of 12 residues. Trimming shortened V by 3 bases and J by 6 bases, and 6 bases separated the two germline ends. CDR3 protein: CASSILSQPQHF. The DNA for the CDR3 is TGTGCCAGTAGTATTCTTAGTCAGCCCCAGCATTTT. Together with reference TRBV19 and TRBJ1-5, the CDR3 gives the full variable domain: DGGITQSPKYLFRKEGQNVTLSCEQNLNHDAMYWYRQDPGQGLRLIYYSQIVNDFQKGDIAEGYSVSREKKESFPLTVTSAQKNPTAFYLCASSILSQPQHFGDGTRLSIL.